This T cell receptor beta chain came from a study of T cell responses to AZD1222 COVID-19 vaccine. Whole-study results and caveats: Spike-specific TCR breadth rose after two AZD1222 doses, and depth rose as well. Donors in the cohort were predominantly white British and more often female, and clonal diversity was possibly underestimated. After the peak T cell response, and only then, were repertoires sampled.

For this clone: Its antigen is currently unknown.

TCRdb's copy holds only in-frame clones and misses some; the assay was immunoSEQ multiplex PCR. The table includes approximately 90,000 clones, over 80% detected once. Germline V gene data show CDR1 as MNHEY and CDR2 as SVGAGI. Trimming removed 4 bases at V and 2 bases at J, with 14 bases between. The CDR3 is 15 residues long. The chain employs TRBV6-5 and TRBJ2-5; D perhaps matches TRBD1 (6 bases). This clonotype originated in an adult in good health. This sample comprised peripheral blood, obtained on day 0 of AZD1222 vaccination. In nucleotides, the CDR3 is TGTGCCAGCAGTTTTGGTACTGGACAGCAAGAGACCCAGTACTTC. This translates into CASSFGTGQQETQYF.